This is a list of T cell receptor beta chains from one sample in a study of cytomegalovirus exposure and HLA in healthy donors. Data came from immunoSEQ multiplex PCR; TCRdb stores just in-frame clones and leaves some out. The sample has tens of thousands of clones, around 70% seen once; the top ten hold about 3.1%. The specimen was PBMCs. The receptors were gathered from a man aged 18 to 30 in good health and CMV-seronegative. CDR3s include the opening cysteine and the closing phenylalanine or tryptophan. Each record gives: D gene, clone size, J gene, CDR3 length, V gene, CDR3 protein, CDR3 DNA. D genes are given only for firm matches. Clone size is not always given. Where it is, it says once, few, many or a class for expanded clones.

d_call: NA; clone_size: few; j_call: TRBJ2-5; cdr3_length: 14; v_call: TRBV30; cdr3_aa: CAWSGTPRSETQYF; cdr3_nt: TGTGCCTGGAGTGGGACTCCTCGGTCGGAGACCCAGTACTTC
d_call: NA; clone_size: NA; j_call: TRBJ2-5; cdr3_length: 13; v_call: TRBV5-4; cdr3_aa: CASRTRVQETQYF; cdr3_nt: TGTGCCAGCAGGACCCGGGTGCAAGAGACCCAGTACTTC
d_call: TRBD1; clone_size: NA; j_call: TRBJ2-1; cdr3_length: 14; v_call: TRBV5-1; cdr3_aa: CASSATGQAPSQFF; cdr3_nt: TGCGCCAGCAGCGCGACGGGACAGGCTCCCTCTCAGTTCTTC
d_call: NA; clone_size: NA; j_call: TRBJ2-3; cdr3_length: 17; v_call: TRBV5-1; cdr3_aa: CASSSWGQPVSTDTQYF; cdr3_nt: TGCGCCAGCAGCTCCTGGGGGCAGCCGGTCAGCACAGATACGCAGTATTTT
d_call: NA; clone_size: NA; j_call: TRBJ1-6; cdr3_length: 13; v_call: TRBV28; cdr3_aa: CASAVGGNSPLHF; cdr3_nt: TGTGCCAGCGCCGTGGGAGGGAATTCACCCCTCCACTTT
d_call: TRBD1; clone_size: few; j_call: TRBJ1-5; cdr3_length: 16; v_call: TRBV30; cdr3_aa: CAWSLVGTGSNQPQHF; cdr3_nt: TGTGCCTGGAGTCTCGTGGGGACAGGGAGCAATCAGCCCCAGCATTTT
d_call: NA; clone_size: NA; j_call: TRBJ1-2; cdr3_length: 15; v_call: TRBV7-9; cdr3_aa: CASSSIRGESYGYTF; cdr3_nt: TGTGCCAGCAGCTCCATTCGAGGAGAAAGCTATGGCTACACCTTC
d_call: TRBD2; clone_size: NA; j_call: TRBJ2-3; cdr3_length: 13; v_call: TRBV19; cdr3_aa: CATGLAYTDTQYF; cdr3_nt: TGTGCCACCGGACTAGCCTACACAGATACGCAGTATTTT
d_call: NA; clone_size: NA; j_call: TRBJ1-6; cdr3_length: 15; v_call: TRBV2; cdr3_aa: CANSADSPYNSPLHF; cdr3_nt: TGTGCCAACTCCGCGGACAGCCCGTATAATTCACCCCTCCACTTT
d_call: NA; clone_size: few; j_call: TRBJ2-1; cdr3_length: 13; v_call: TRBV6-5; cdr3_aa: CASSSGTYNEQFF; cdr3_nt: TGTGCCAGCAGCAGCGGCACCTACAATGAGCAGTTCTTC
d_call: NA; clone_size: NA; j_call: TRBJ1-2; cdr3_length: 12; v_call: TRBV7-2; cdr3_aa: CASSPVGRGYTF; cdr3_nt: TGTGCCAGCAGCCCCGTGGGGCGGGGCTACACCTTC
d_call: TRBD1; clone_size: NA; j_call: TRBJ2-5; cdr3_length: 16; v_call: TRBV10-3; cdr3_aa: CAISEFQGAAQETQYF; cdr3_nt: TGTGCCATCAGTGAGTTTCAGGGGGCGGCCCAAGAGACCCAGTACTTC
d_call: NA; clone_size: NA; j_call: TRBJ1-3; cdr3_length: 14; v_call: TRBV30; cdr3_aa: CASSGKPSGNTIYF; cdr3_nt: TGTGCCTCCTCAGGGAAGCCCTCTGGAAACACCATATATTTT
d_call: NA; clone_size: NA; j_call: TRBJ2-2; cdr3_length: 14; v_call: TRBV11-3; cdr3_aa: CASSEAGNTGELFF; cdr3_nt: TGTGCCAGCAGCGAGGCCGGGAACACCGGGGAGCTGTTTTTT
d_call: TRBD1; clone_size: NA; j_call: TRBJ2-7; cdr3_length: 16; v_call: TRBV4-3; cdr3_aa: CASSQEARGQAYEQYF; cdr3_nt: TGCGCCAGCAGCCAAGAAGCTAGGGGACAGGCCTACGAGCAGTACTTC
d_call: NA; clone_size: NA; j_call: TRBJ2-2; cdr3_length: 15; v_call: TRBV4-1; cdr3_aa: CASSPGALMVGELFF; cdr3_nt: TGCGCCAGCAGCCCAGGGGCCCTGATGGTTGGGGAGCTGTTTTTT
d_call: TRBD2; clone_size: NA; j_call: TRBJ2-1; cdr3_length: 19; v_call: TRBV29-1; cdr3_aa: CSVGRGGTSGGNYYNEQFF; cdr3_nt: TGCAGCGTTGGCAGAGGAGGGACTAGCGGAGGTAATTACTACAATGAGCAGTTCTTC
d_call: NA; clone_size: NA; j_call: TRBJ2-3; cdr3_length: 15; v_call: TRBV29-1; cdr3_aa: CSVEIRDRSTDTQYF; cdr3_nt: TGCAGCGTTGAGATCAGAGACAGAAGCACAGATACGCAGTATTTT
d_call: TRBD1; clone_size: few; j_call: TRBJ2-7; cdr3_length: 14; v_call: TRBV7-2; cdr3_aa: CASSLYRGRQEQYF; cdr3_nt: TGTGCCAGCAGCTTATACAGGGGGAGACAAGAGCAGTACTTC
d_call: NA; clone_size: NA; j_call: TRBJ1-4; cdr3_length: 15; v_call: TRBV16; cdr3_aa: CASSQPVLTNEKLFF; cdr3_nt: TGTGCCAGCAGCCAACCGGTATTAACTAATGAAAAACTGTTTTTT
d_call: NA; clone_size: NA; j_call: TRBJ1-1; cdr3_length: 15; v_call: TRBV7-2; cdr3_aa: CASSLGGTLNTEAFF; cdr3_nt: TGTGCCAGCAGCTTAGGTGGGACACTGAACACTGAAGCTTTCTTT
d_call: TRBD2; clone_size: NA; j_call: TRBJ2-5; cdr3_length: 14; v_call: TRBV5-6; cdr3_aa: CASSRSGRGETQYF; cdr3_nt: TGTGCCAGCAGCCGTAGCGGGAGAGGGGAGACCCAGTACTTC
d_call: TRBD1; clone_size: few; j_call: TRBJ1-2; cdr3_length: 14; v_call: TRBV11-2; cdr3_aa: CASSPIQQGNGYTF; cdr3_nt: TGTGCCAGCAGCCCCATTCAACAGGGGAATGGCTACACCTTC
d_call: NA; clone_size: NA; j_call: TRBJ2-5; cdr3_length: 9; v_call: TRBV19; cdr3_aa: CALGGTQYF; cdr3_nt: TGTGCCCTCGGGGGGACCCAGTACTTC
d_call: TRBD1; clone_size: NA; j_call: TRBJ1-5; cdr3_length: 14; v_call: TRBV7-2; cdr3_aa: CASSWDRTYQPQHF; cdr3_nt: TGTGCCAGCAGTTGGGACAGGACATATCAGCCCCAGCATTTT
d_call: TRBD2; clone_size: once; j_call: TRBJ2-7; cdr3_length: 15; v_call: TRBV18; cdr3_aa: CASSPLPVLAYEQYF; cdr3_nt: TGTGCCAGCTCACCACTTCCTGTACTAGCGTACGAGCAGTACTTC
d_call: NA; clone_size: few; j_call: TRBJ2-2; cdr3_length: 16; v_call: TRBV4-2; cdr3_aa: CASSQDPPGNTGELFF; cdr3_nt: TGTGCCAGCAGCCAAGACCCACCCGGGAACACCGGGGAGCTGTTTTTT
d_call: NA; clone_size: NA; j_call: TRBJ2-5; cdr3_length: 16; v_call: TRBV11-2; cdr3_aa: CASSLTFPSPRKTQYF; cdr3_nt: TGTGCCAGCAGCTTAACCTTCCCTAGCCCGAGAAAGACCCAGTACTTC
d_call: NA; clone_size: NA; j_call: TRBJ2-3; cdr3_length: 14; v_call: TRBV6-1; cdr3_aa: CASSEQEGAYTQYF; cdr3_nt: TGTGCCAGCAGTGAACAGGAGGGGGCATATACGCAGTATTTT
d_call: TRBD2; clone_size: NA; j_call: TRBJ2-1; cdr3_length: 16; v_call: TRBV2; cdr3_aa: CASSEALGTTWNEQFF; cdr3_nt: TGTGCCAGCAGTGAAGCGCTAGGGACTACATGGAATGAGCAGTTCTTC
d_call: NA; clone_size: few; j_call: TRBJ2-7; cdr3_length: 15; v_call: TRBV4-2; cdr3_aa: CASSRPGGLMVEQYF; cdr3_nt: TGTGCCAGCAGCCGGCCCGGCGGTCTAATGGTCGAGCAGTACTTC
d_call: NA; clone_size: once; j_call: TRBJ1-1; cdr3_length: 14; v_call: TRBV7-3; cdr3_aa: CASSLAGVSTEAFF; cdr3_nt: TGTGCCAGCAGCTTGGCAGGGGTTAGCACTGAAGCTTTCTTT
d_call: NA; clone_size: few; j_call: TRBJ2-7; cdr3_length: 12; v_call: TRBV19; cdr3_aa: CASRDPGNEQYF; cdr3_nt: TGTGCCAGTAGGGACCCGGGGAACGAGCAGTACTTC
d_call: NA; clone_size: NA; j_call: TRBJ2-7; cdr3_length: 14; v_call: TRBV7-6; cdr3_aa: CASSFPGPGYEQYF; cdr3_nt: TGTGCCAGCAGCTTCCCAGGGCCAGGCTACGAGCAGTACTTC
d_call: NA; clone_size: NA; j_call: TRBJ2-7; cdr3_length: 15; v_call: TRBV4-3; cdr3_aa: CASSQDRSQGYEQYF; cdr3_nt: TGCGCCAGCAGCCAAGATAGAAGCCAGGGCTACGAGCAGTACTTC
d_call: NA; clone_size: NA; j_call: TRBJ1-1; cdr3_length: 13; v_call: TRBV7-9; cdr3_aa: CASSSQGGTEAFF; cdr3_nt: TGTGCCAGCAGCTCTCAGGGTGGAACTGAAGCTTTCTTT
d_call: NA; clone_size: few; j_call: TRBJ1-1; cdr3_length: 17; v_call: TRBV29-1; cdr3_aa: CSVPRTPGGQSGTEAFF; cdr3_nt: TGCAGCGTTCCCAGGACCCCCGGGGGGCAGAGCGGCACTGAAGCTTTCTTT
d_call: NA; clone_size: NA; j_call: TRBJ2-4; cdr3_length: 17; v_call: TRBV25-1; cdr3_aa: CASSEYSRGLAKNIQYF; cdr3_nt: TGTGCCAGCAGTGAATATTCACGGGGGTTGGCCAAAAACATTCAGTACTTC
d_call: NA; clone_size: NA; j_call: TRBJ2-7; cdr3_length: 15; v_call: TRBV7-2; cdr3_aa: CASSLEQGIYVKQYF; cdr3_nt: TGTGCCAGCAGCTTAGAGCAGGGGATCTACGTAAAGCAGTACTTC
d_call: NA; clone_size: NA; j_call: TRBJ2-2; cdr3_length: 13; v_call: TRBV7-9; cdr3_aa: CASSFTSPGELFF; cdr3_nt: TGTGCCAGCAGCTTTACTAGCCCCGGGGAGCTGTTTTTT
d_call: TRBD1; clone_size: NA; j_call: TRBJ1-2; cdr3_length: 13; v_call: TRBV7-9; cdr3_aa: CASKKTGTYGYTF; cdr3_nt: TGTGCCAGCAAAAAGACAGGGACCTATGGCTACACCTTC
d_call: NA; clone_size: NA; j_call: TRBJ2-7; cdr3_length: 11; v_call: TRBV29-1; cdr3_aa: CSAGPAYEQYF; cdr3_nt: TGCAGCGCAGGGCCTGCGTACGAGCAGTACTTC
d_call: TRBD1; clone_size: few; j_call: TRBJ1-2; cdr3_length: 14; v_call: TRBV6-5; cdr3_aa: CASRSRDRVIGYTF; cdr3_nt: TGTGCCAGTAGATCCCGGGACAGGGTTATTGGCTACACCTTC
d_call: TRBD2; clone_size: once; j_call: TRBJ2-1; cdr3_length: 17; v_call: TRBV5-4; cdr3_aa: CASSPGLAGPTYNEQFF; cdr3_nt: TGTGCCAGCAGCCCGGGACTAGCTGGCCCCACCTACAATGAGCAGTTCTTC
d_call: TRBD1; clone_size: NA; j_call: TRBJ1-2; cdr3_length: 15; v_call: TRBV4-1; cdr3_aa: CASSQDWGQNYGYTF; cdr3_nt: TGCGCCAGCAGCCAAGATTGGGGACAGAACTATGGCTACACCTTC
d_call: TRBD1; clone_size: NA; j_call: TRBJ1-1; cdr3_length: 13; v_call: TRBV19; cdr3_aa: CASSTQGARGPFF; cdr3_nt: TGTGCCAGTAGTACCCAGGGGGCGAGAGGACCTTTCTTT
d_call: TRBD2; clone_size: NA; j_call: TRBJ2-1; cdr3_length: 18; v_call: TRBV4-3; cdr3_aa: CASSPATPGLAGAREQFF; cdr3_nt: TGCGCCAGCAGCCCCGCAACCCCGGGACTAGCGGGAGCTCGAGAGCAGTTCTTC
d_call: NA; clone_size: NA; j_call: TRBJ2-1; cdr3_length: 15; v_call: TRBV28; cdr3_aa: CASSLPFTEDNEQFF; cdr3_nt: TGTGCCAGCAGTTTACCCTTCACAGAAGACAATGAGCAGTTCTTC
d_call: TRBD1; clone_size: NA; j_call: TRBJ2-2; cdr3_length: 16; v_call: TRBV7-6; cdr3_aa: CASSSLRGRNTGELFF; cdr3_nt: TGTGCCAGCAGCTCCCTCAGGGGGCGAAACACCGGGGAGCTGTTTTTT
d_call: TRBD1; clone_size: NA; j_call: TRBJ1-4; cdr3_length: 18; v_call: TRBV5-1; cdr3_aa: CASSLSNRDRTSNEKLFF; cdr3_nt: TGCGCCAGCAGCTTGAGTAACCGGGACAGAACTTCTAATGAAAAACTGTTTTTT
d_call: TRBD1; clone_size: once; j_call: TRBJ2-7; cdr3_length: 14; v_call: TRBV7-2; cdr3_aa: CASSFVTGDYEQYF; cdr3_nt: TGTGCCAGCAGCTTCGTGACAGGGGATTACGAGCAGTACTTC
d_call: TRBD2; clone_size: NA; j_call: TRBJ2-1; cdr3_length: 17; v_call: TRBV7-9; cdr3_aa: CASSYGTSGRAHNEQFF; cdr3_nt: TGTGCCAGCAGCTACGGGACTAGCGGGAGGGCCCACAATGAGCAGTTCTTC